The present T cell receptor beta chain was sequenced within a study of T cells after yellow fever vaccination. Study observations and caveats: A secondary response was less intense yet reached its peak sooner, at day 5 versus 15. It was a small share of clonotypes that appeared in both CD4 and CD8 compartments. A large majority of primary-vaccination clones showed up again after the booster (96% CD4, around 90% CD8).

Making TCR cDNA involved 5'RACE template switching, which added UMIs and a universal primer site. TCRdb re-called the 5' RACE reads through MiXCR, storing one row per CDR3 protein. The repertoire holds some 400,000 distinct CDR3 sequences, with under 20% as singletons. This CDR3 comprises 15 residues. Germline values: CDR1 SGHAT, CDR2 FQNNGV. The V end lost 3 bases, the J end lost 1 base, and 11 bases lay between the germline ends. This clonotype was seen only a few times. The antigen remains undetermined. Sequencing was performed on PBMCs, taken before the yellow fever booster vaccination. The sequence was collected from a man between 18 and 35 years old who received the YFV17D yellow fever vaccine. The chain has TRBV11-2 and TRBJ2-3, with D tentatively TRBD1 (6 bases). The DNA for the CDR3 is TGTGCCAGCAGCTTTGGCACAGGGCGCACAGATACGCAGTATTTT. Translation gives CASSFGTGRTDTQYF.